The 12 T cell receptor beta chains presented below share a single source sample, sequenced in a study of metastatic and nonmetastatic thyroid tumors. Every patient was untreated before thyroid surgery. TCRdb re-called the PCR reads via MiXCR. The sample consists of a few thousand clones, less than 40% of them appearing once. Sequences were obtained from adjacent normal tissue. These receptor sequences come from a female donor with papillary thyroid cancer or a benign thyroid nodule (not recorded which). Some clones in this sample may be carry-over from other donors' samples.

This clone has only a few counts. This chain's CDR3 is CAISGGQGKPDTQYF. For the CDR3, the DNA is TGTGCCATCAGTGGGGGACAGGGCAAGCCAGATACGCAGTATTTT. The chain is built from TRBV10-3 and TRBJ2-3; 9 nucleotides align to TRBD1. The length of the CDR3 is 15 residues. V trimming: 4 bases; J trimming: 4 bases; junction bases outside the gene matches: 6. Looked up from germline, CDR1 is ENHRY and CDR2 is SYGVKD.

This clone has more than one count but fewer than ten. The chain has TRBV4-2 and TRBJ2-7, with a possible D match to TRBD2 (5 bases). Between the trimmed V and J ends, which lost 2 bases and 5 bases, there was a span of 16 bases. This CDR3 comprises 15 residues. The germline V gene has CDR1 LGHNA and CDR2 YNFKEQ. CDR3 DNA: TGTGCCAGCAGCCAATCCCTGGGCGGGTACGACGAGCAGTACTTC. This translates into CASSQSLGGYDEQYF.

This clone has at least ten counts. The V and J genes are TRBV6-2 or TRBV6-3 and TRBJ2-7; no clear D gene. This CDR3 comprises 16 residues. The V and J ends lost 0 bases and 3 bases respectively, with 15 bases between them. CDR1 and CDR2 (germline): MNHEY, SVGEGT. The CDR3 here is CASSYSMVSGDYEQYF. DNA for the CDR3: TGTGCCAGCAGTTACTCGATGGTCTCGGGTGACTACGAGCAGTACTTC.

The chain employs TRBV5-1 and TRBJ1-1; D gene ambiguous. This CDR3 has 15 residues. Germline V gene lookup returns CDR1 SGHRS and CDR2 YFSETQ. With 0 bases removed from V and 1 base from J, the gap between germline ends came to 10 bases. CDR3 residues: CASSLADTANTEAFF. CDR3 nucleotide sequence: TGCGCCAGCAGCTTGGCCGACACAGCGAACACTGAAGCTTTCTTT. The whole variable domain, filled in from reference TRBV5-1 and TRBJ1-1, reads KAGVTQTPRYLIKTRGQQVTLSCSPISGHRSVSWYQQTPGQGLQFLFEYFSETQRNKGNFPGRFSGRQFSNSRSEMNVSTLELGDSALYLCASSLADTANTEAFFGQGTRLTVV.

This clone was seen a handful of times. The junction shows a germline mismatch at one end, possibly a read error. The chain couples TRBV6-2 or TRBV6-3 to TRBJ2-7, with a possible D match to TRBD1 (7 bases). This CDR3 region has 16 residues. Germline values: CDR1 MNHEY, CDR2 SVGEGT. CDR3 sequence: CASTYAGTGTAYEQYF. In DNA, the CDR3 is TGTGCCAGCACTTACGCGGGGACCGGGACAGCCTACGAGCAGTACTTC.

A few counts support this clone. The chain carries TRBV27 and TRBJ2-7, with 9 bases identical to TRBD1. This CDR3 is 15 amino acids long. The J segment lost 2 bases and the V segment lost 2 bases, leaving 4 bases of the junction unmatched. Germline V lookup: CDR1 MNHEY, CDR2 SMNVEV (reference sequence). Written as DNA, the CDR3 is TGTGCCAGCAGTTTAACGGGACAGGGCGCCTACGAGCAGTACTTC. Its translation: CASSLTGQGAYEQYF.

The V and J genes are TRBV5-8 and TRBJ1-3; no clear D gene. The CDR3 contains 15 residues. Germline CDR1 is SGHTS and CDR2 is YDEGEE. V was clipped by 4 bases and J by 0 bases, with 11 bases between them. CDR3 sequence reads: CASSQLGYSGNTIYF. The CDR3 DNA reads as TGTGCCAGCAGCCAATTAGGTTACTCTGGAAACACCATATATTTT.

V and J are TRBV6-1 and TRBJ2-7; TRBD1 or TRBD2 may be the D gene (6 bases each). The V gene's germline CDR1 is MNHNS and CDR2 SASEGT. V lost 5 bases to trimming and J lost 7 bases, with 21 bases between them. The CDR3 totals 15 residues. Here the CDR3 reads CASSHTGAKLWEQYF. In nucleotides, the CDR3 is TGTGCCAGCAGTCATACGGGGGCGAAGCTGTGGGAGCAGTACTTC.

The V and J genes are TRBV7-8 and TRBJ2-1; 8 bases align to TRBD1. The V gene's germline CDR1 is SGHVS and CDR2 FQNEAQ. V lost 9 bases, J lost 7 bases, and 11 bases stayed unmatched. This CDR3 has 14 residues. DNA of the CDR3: TGTGCCAGTAGTCTGCAGGGGGCGACGAATGAGCAGTTCTTC. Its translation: CASSLQGATNEQFF. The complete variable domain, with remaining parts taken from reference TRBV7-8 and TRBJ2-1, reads GAGVSQSPRYKVAKRGQDVALRCDPISGHVSLFWYQQALGQGPEFLTYFQNEAQLDKSGLPSDRFFAERPEGSVSTLKIQRTQQEDSAVYLCASSLQGATNEQFFGPGTRLTVL.

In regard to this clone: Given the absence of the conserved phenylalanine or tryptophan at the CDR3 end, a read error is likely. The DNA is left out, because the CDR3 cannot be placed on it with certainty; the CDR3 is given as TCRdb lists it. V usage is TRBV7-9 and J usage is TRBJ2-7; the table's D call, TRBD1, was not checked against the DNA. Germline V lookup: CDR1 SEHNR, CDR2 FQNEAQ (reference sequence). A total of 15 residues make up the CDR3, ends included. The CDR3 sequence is CASRGETPFSYEQDL.

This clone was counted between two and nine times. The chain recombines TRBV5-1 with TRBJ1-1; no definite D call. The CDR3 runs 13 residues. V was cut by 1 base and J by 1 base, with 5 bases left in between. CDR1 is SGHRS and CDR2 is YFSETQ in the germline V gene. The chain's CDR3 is CASSLRGNTEAFF. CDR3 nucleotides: TGCGCCAGCAGCTTGCGAGGGAACACTGAAGCTTTCTTT.

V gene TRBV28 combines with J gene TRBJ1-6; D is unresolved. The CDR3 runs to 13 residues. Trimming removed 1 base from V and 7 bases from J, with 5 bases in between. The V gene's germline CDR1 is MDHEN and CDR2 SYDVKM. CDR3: CASSLSGNSPLHF. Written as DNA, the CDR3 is TGTGCCAGCAGTTTATCCGGGAATTCACCCCTCCACTTT.